Each of the 4 T cell receptor beta chains below was sequenced from the same sample in a study of CD8 T cells in ankylosing spondylitis. Findings and caveats of the study: A TCR beta motif made of fewer than 10 highly homologous variants seemed typical of ankylosing spondylitis blood.

Antigens of these TCRs are unknown. TCRdb redid the calling of the 5' RACE reads with MiXCR, one entry per CDR3 protein. This table holds about 200,000 distinct CDR3 sequences, around 6.6% found once. Sequencing input: blood, either unsorted or a sorted T cell fraction (not recorded which). Every receptor here comes from a male donor with ankylosing spondylitis.

This clonotype occurred many times. V usage is TRBV15 and J usage is TRBJ2-7; the match to TRBD2 covers 7 bases. The trim removed 0 bases at V and 4 bases at J, leaving 6 bases unmatched. Germline lookup yields CDR1 LNHNV and CDR2 YYDKDF (reference sequence). The CDR3 is 15 residues long. The CDR3 DNA reads TGTGCCACCAGCAGAGATTATTTGGGGGGGTACGAGCAGTACTTC. It encodes CATSRDYLGGYEQYF. Full variable domain (rest looked up from reference TRBV15 and TRBJ2-7): DAMVIQNPRYQVTQFGKPVTLSCSQTLNHNVMYWYQQKSSQAPKLLFHYYDKDFNNEADTPDNFQSRRPNTSFCFLDIRSPGLGDTAMYLCATSRDYLGGYEQYFGPGTRLTVT.

The chain combines TRBV12-3 or TRBV12-4 with TRBJ1-2; unclear D gene. The ends were cut back, 7 bases at V and 0 bases at J, with 15 bases in the middle. CDR3 length equals 15 residues. The CDR3 coding sequence is TGTGCCAGCATCTCCCCGGGCAGAGCTAACTATGGCTACACCTTC. This gives the protein CASISPGRANYGYTF.

This clonotype was counted many times. V gene TRBV27 combines with J gene TRBJ1-1; perhaps TRBD1 as D (5 bases). Germline V lookup: CDR1 MNHEY, CDR2 SMNVEV (reference sequence). Trimming stripped 4 bases from V and 11 bases from J, with 17 bases between. The CDR3 totals 13 residues. The CDR3 DNA sequence: TGTGCCAGCAGTTCGATCGCGGGGCGAGAGGCTTTCTTT. Encoded protein: CASSSIAGREAFF.

This clonotype was observed a few times. This rearrangement joins TRBV9 to TRBJ2-7; D possibly corresponds to TRBD2 (6 bases). This CDR3 comprises 14 residues. Trimming cost V 4 bases and J 4 bases, with 15 bases left between them. Looked up from germline, CDR1 is SGDLS and CDR2 is YYNGEE. The CDR3 DNA reads TGTGCCAGCAGCCCCCGTCAGGCGGGGTACGAGCAGTACTTC. It yields the protein CASSPRQAGYEQYF.